The present entry profiles one T cell receptor beta chain with its context. Germline CDR1 and CDR2: SGHAT and FQNNGV. Trimming took 3 bases from V and 0 from J, leaving 19 bases between them. The CDR3 is made up of 18 amino acids. This specimen belongs to a study of T-cell reconstitution after alpha-beta-depleted transplantation in children. This sample's TCRbeta library carried unique molecular identifier barcodes. In TCRdb, the PCR reads were re-called with MiXCR into one record per CDR3 protein. The sample shows roughly 120,000 distinct CDR3 sequences, about 23% of them seen only once. The V and J genes are TRBV11-2 and TRBJ2-3; the D gene is possibly TRBD1 (5 bases). The receptor was isolated from a male patient between 2 and 10 years old who had a stem cell transplant for chronic granulomatous disease, so the T cells may come from the graft donor. The source material was PBMCs, mostly from graft donor cells, sampled 180 days after TCRalphabeta/CD19-depleted stem cell transplant. DNA for the CDR3: TGTGCCAGCAGCTTCGACAGAGCTACCGAAACTAGCACAGATACGCAGTATTTT. This sequence encodes CASSFDRATETSTDTQYF.